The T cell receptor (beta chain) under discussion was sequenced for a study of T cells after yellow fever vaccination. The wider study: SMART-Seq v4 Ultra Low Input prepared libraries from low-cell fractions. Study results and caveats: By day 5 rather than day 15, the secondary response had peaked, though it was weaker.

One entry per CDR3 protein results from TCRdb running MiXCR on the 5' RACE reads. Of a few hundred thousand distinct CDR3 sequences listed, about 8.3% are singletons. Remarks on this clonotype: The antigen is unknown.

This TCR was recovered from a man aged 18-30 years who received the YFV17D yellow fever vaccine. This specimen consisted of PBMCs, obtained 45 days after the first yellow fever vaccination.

CDR3 bases: TGTGCCAGCAGCCCGACAGGGGTAGCCACTGAAGCTTTCTTT. Its protein is CASSPTGVATEAFF. The chain has TRBV7-2 and TRBJ1-1; 8 bases map to TRBD1. V lost 5 bases and J lost 4; bases outside the gene matches: 6. From germline, CDR1 is SGHTA and CDR2 FQGNSA. This CDR3 has 14 residues. The entire variable domain, with the rest obtained from reference TRBV7-2 and TRBJ1-1, is as follows: GAGVSQSPSNKVTEKGKDVELRCDPISGHTALYWYRQSLGQGLEFLIYFQGNSAPDKSGLPSDRFSAERTGGSVSTLTIQRTQQEDSAVYLCASSPTGVATEAFFGQGTRLTVV.